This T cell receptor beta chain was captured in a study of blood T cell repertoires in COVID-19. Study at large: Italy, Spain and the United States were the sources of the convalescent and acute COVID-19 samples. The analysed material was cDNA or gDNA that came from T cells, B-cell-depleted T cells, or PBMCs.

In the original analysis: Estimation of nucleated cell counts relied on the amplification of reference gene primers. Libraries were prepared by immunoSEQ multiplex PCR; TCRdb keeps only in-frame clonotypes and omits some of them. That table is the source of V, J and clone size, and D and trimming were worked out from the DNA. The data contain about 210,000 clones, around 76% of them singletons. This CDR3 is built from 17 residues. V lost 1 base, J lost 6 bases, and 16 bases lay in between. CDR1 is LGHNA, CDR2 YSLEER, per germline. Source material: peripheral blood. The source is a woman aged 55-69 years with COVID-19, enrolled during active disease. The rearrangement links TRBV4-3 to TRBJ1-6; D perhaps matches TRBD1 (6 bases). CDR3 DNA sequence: TGCGCCAGCAGCCAAGTCCGGGGGGCTGTAGGTAATTCACCCCTCCACTTT. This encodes CASSQVRGAVGNSPLHF.